The rows below give T cell receptor beta chains drawn from one sample of a study of beta chain features in type 1 diabetes. The repertoire was sequenced with immunoSEQ multiplex PCR; TCRdb's copy has only in-frame clones and lacks some. The repertoire holds 200,000 to 300,000 clones, with just over 20% as singletons. The sample was naive CD4+ T cells from blood. The receptors originated from a woman between 40 and 55 years old with type 1 diabetes. CDR3s include the opening cysteine and the closing phenylalanine or tryptophan. A D gene is named only where the DNA matches it firmly. The size entry is marked missing in some rows and otherwise reads once, few, many or a size class.

V	J	size	D	DNA	CDR3
TRBV4-3	TRBJ1-1	few	.	TGCGCCAGCAGCCAAGATCGGGTGGACAGTGGGGCTTTCTTT	CASSQDRVDSGAFF
TRBV29-1	TRBJ2-7	.	.	TGCAGCGTTGACGGTGAATACGAGCAGTACTTC	CSVDGEYEQYF
TRBV18	TRBJ1-1	.	.	TGTGCCAGCTCACCGGGGCTTTTGGGCACTGAAGCTTTCTTT	CASSPGLLGTEAFF
TRBV5-1	TRBJ2-5	.	TRBD1	TGCGCCAGCAGATCGGACAGGGAACGAGAGACCCAGTACTTC	CASRSDRERETQYF
TRBV10-3	TRBJ1-1	few	.	TGTGCCATCAGGAATGACACCTACACTGAAGCTTTCTTT	CAIRNDTYTEAFF
TRBV30	TRBJ2-3	.	.	TGTGCCTGGACCGGGGCAGATACGCAGTATTTT	CAWTGADTQYF
TRBV15	TRBJ2-1	.	.	TGTGCCACCAGCAGATACAGCTCCGGGGACTACAATGAGCAGTTCTTC	CATSRYSSGDYNEQFF
TRBV7-2	TRBJ1-6	few	.	TGTGCCAGCAGCTTGGGGGGAGTAAGAAATTCACCCCTCCACTTT	CASSLGGVRNSPLHF
TRBV2	TRBJ2-1	few	.	TGTGCCAGCAGGTTGACTTCTCCTTTGGGTGAGCAGTTCTTC	CASRLTSPLGEQFF
TRBV4-1	TRBJ2-1	few	.	TGCGCCAGCAGCCAAGAAGGACACAGCTACAATGAGCAGTTCTTC	CASSQEGHSYNEQFF
TRBV7-9	TRBJ1-6	once	.	TGTGCCAGCAGCCCCCTCGGGGGTCGGGTGGGCTCACCCCTCCACTTT	CASSPLGGRVGSPLHF
TRBV7-9	TRBJ1-5	few	.	TGTGCCAGCAGCTTTACAGGAGACGGGAATCAGCCCCAGCATTTT	CASSFTGDGNQPQHF
TRBV9	TRBJ1-4	.	.	TGTGCCAGCAGCGTAGGGGGGCTCGGTGAAAAACTGTTTTTT	CASSVGGLGEKLFF
TRBV7-2	TRBJ1-2	.	.	TGTGCCAGCAGCCGTCCGGGGGGCGATGGCTACACCTTC	CASSRPGGDGYTF
TRBV28	TRBJ1-2	.	TRBD1	TGTGCCAGCAGCCCACAGGGGGGAGGCTACACCTTC	CASSPQGGGYTF
TRBV5-1	TRBJ1-2	.	TRBD1	TGCGCCAGCAGCTTGGGACAGGGCCAGAACTATGGCTACACCTTC	CASSLGQGQNYGYTF
TRBV18	TRBJ1-2	.	.	TGTGCCAGCTCACCGCAGGCTAACTATGGCTACACCTTC	CASSPQANYGYTF
TRBV7-8	TRBJ2-1	few	.	TGTGCCAGCAGCTTCGCCCAAGCCAGGGCGGCCGAGCAGTTCTTC	CASSFAQARAAEQFF
TRBV6-5	TRBJ1-2	.	TRBD1	TGTGCCAGCAGTTCCCCCCGGACAGGGGGAATGGATGGCTACACCTTC	CASSSPRTGGMDGYTF
TRBV7-2	TRBJ1-2	.	.	TGTGCCAGCAGCTACAGTGATATGACGTATGGCTACACCTTC	CASSYSDMTYGYTF
TRBV6-5	TRBJ1-2	.	.	TGTGCCAGCAGTTACTCGATACAGGGCTATGGCTACACCTTC	CASSYSIQGYGYTF
TRBV5-1	TRBJ2-3	few	TRBD2	TGCGCCAGCAGCCAGGGACTAGCGGGAGGAACTAGCACAGATACGCAGTATTTT	CASSQGLAGGTSTDTQYF
TRBV2	TRBJ1-4	.	.	TGTGCCAGCAGTGGAACGGCAACTAATGAAAAACTGTTTTTT	CASSGTATNEKLFF
TRBV7-9	TRBJ2-2	.	.	TGTGCCAGCAGCTTATCTGCAGGGTCGACCGGGGAGCTGTTTTTT	CASSLSAGSTGELFF
TRBV7-9	TRBJ1-4	.	.	TGTGCCAGCAGTCCCCACAGGGACTATAATGAAAAACTGTTTTTT	CASSPHRDYNEKLFF
TRBV30	TRBJ1-1	few	TRBD1	TGTGCCTGGGACAGGGGAAGAGTCACTGAAGCTTTCTTT	CAWDRGRVTEAFF
TRBV7-9	TRBJ2-1	.	TRBD1	TGTGCCAGCAGCTCCCGACAGGGGACGAATGAGCAGTTCTTC	CASSSRQGTNEQFF